Shown below are 30 T cell receptor beta chains from a single sample sequenced in a study of glioma-infiltrating T cells. Using RNA template, CDR3s of TCR alpha and beta were amplified with iRepertoire arm-PCR. TCRdb called the multiplex PCR reads again in MiXCR, with one record for every CDR3 protein. This table has around 390,000 distinct CDR3 sequences, roughly 41% appearing once. The sample was glioma tissue, nonneoplastic brain tissue, or PBMCs (not recorded which). The receptors here all came from a human donor with low-grade glioma or glioblastoma, undergoing nonglioma brain surgery, or in good health (not recorded which).

This clonotype was counted a few times. One junction end does not reproduce the germline sequence, and a read error may be involved. The chain is built from TRBV28 and TRBJ1-6; 8 bases map to TRBD1. Germline V gene data show CDR1 as MDHEN and CDR2 as SYDVKM. CDR3 size: 15 residues. CDR3 residues: CASSLADRGNLPLHF. In DNA, the CDR3 is TGTGCCAGCAGTTTGGCCGACAGGGGTAATTTACCCCTCCACTTT.

V usage is TRBV7-6 and J usage is TRBJ2-1; possible D gene TRBD2, 5 bases. The V end was cut by 4 bases, the J end by 6 bases, with 13 bases between. Germline CDR1 reads SGHVS; CDR2 reads FNYEAQ. The CDR3 has 14 residues. This CDR3 reads CASSSGGHSNEQFF. The CDR3 bases are TGTGCCAGCAGCTCCGGCGGGCACTCCAATGAGCAGTTCTTC.

This rearrangement joins TRBV29-1 to TRBJ2-5; TRBD2 matches at 14 bases. Trimming removed 4 bases from V and 0 bases from J; junction bases left unmatched: 1. The CDR3 is 15 residues long. The germline V gene encodes CDR1 SQVTM and CDR2 ANQGSEA. The CDR3 region has the DNA TGCAGCGTTGGGACTAGCGGGAGGAACCAAGAGACCCAGTACTTC. Translated: CSVGTSGRNQETQYF.

About this clonotype itself: A read error may explain this, as a much larger clone is one base away. This chain connects TRBV28 to TRBJ2-5, with D perhaps TRBD2 (5 bases). The CDR3 covers 15 residues. Germline V gene lookup returns CDR1 MDHEN and CDR2 SYDVKM. CDR3: CASSFRRRYQGTQYF. CDR3 in DNA: TGTGCCAGCAGTTTCCGCAGGAGGTACCAAGGGACCCAGTACTTC.

The chain uses TRBV24-1 and TRBJ2-6; the D call may be TRBD1 or TRBD2 (5 bases each). CDR1 and CDR2 (germline): KGHDR, SFDVKD. This CDR3 contains 13 residues. Trimming pared 8 bases from V and 4 bases from J, leaving 8 bases between. The CDR3 reads CATNGAGANVLTF. The CDR3 DNA is TGTGCCACCAACGGGGCCGGGGCCAACGTCCTGACTTTC.

This clonotype was observed many times. The rearrangement joins TRBV28 to TRBJ2-3; 10 bases are a match to TRBD2. The CDR3 loop spans 16 amino acids. The V segment lost 4 bases and the J segment 2 bases; nucleotides outside the gene matches: 6. Looked up from germline, CDR1 is MDHEN and CDR2 is SYDVKM. The CDR3 region is CASSSRLAGFTDTQYF. CDR3 bases: TGTGCCAGCAGTTCAAGACTAGCGGGCTTCACAGATACGCAGTATTTT.

The chain uses TRBV7-9 and TRBJ2-7, with D possibly matching TRBD1 (6 bases). Germline-derived CDR1 and CDR2 are SEHNR and FQNEAQ (reference sequence). The CDR3 loop spans 13 amino acids. Trimming took 3 bases from V and 6 from J, leaving 12 bases between them. In nucleotides, the CDR3 is TGTGCCAGCAGCTTGTACAGGGCCGGCGAGCAGTACTTC. Protein: CASSLYRAGEQYF.

V usage is TRBV27 and J usage is TRBJ2-5; the D gene is possibly TRBD1 (6 bases). Germline V CDR1 and CDR2: MNHEY, SMNVEV (reference sequence). The CDR3 extends over 15 amino acids. V shed 5 bases and J shed 1 base, with 14 bases lying between them. The DNA for the CDR3 is TGTGCCAGCAGTGACGGCAGGGGTTCCCAAGAGACCCAGTACTTC. Translation gives CASSDGRGSQETQYF.

This clonotype has only one observation. This sequence joins TRBV6-2 or TRBV6-3 and TRBJ2-7; D tentatively reads TRBD1 or TRBD2 (5 bases each). In germline, CDR1 is MNHEY, CDR2 SVGEGT. V dropped 6 bases and J dropped 5 bases, with 20 bases sitting between them. The CDR3 extends over 15 amino acids. The DNA for the CDR3 is TGTGCCAGCAGCACCGTCTCCGGGGCCAGCCACGAGCAGTACTTC. Translating it yields CASSTVSGASHEQYF.

This rearrangement joins TRBV7-8 to TRBJ2-5; D is tentatively TRBD1 or TRBD2 (6 bases each). Germline CDR1 is SGHVS and CDR2 is FQNEAQ. The CDR3 has 16 amino acids. Trimming removed 1 base at V and 4 bases at J, with 16 bases between. The CDR3 nucleotides read TGTGCCAGCAGCTTAGGGAGTATGGGGGGCGGAGAGACCCAGTACTTC. Translation: CASSLGSMGGGETQYF.

This clonotype was detected ten times or more. The chain joins TRBV6-1 to TRBJ2-5; D may be TRBD1 (5 bases). CDR1 and CDR2 from the germline V gene are MNHNS and SASEGT. The CDR3 covers 14 residues. The ends were cut back, 5 bases at V and 7 bases at J, with 17 bases in the middle. The DNA of the CDR3 is TGTGCCAGCAGTCCGACAGTGACCCGTCGGACCCAGTACTTC. It encodes CASSPTVTRRTQYF.

As regards this clonotype: Being one base from a much bigger clone, this may be a read error. The chain couples TRBV6-2 or TRBV6-3 to TRBJ2-1; D is uncertain. The CDR3 runs 12 residues. The V gene's germline CDR1 is MNHEY and CDR2 SVGEGT. The CDR3 DNA follows: TGTGCCAGCGGTTACCAGAACAATGAGCAGTTCTTC. Amino acids: CASGYQNNEQFF.

This clonotype was recorded a few times. The gene calls are TRBV5-4 and TRBJ2-5; tentative D call: TRBD1 (6 bases). With 4 bases removed from V and 2 bases from J, the gap between germline ends came to 15 bases. From germline, CDR1 is SGHNT and CDR2 YYREEE (reference sequence). The CDR3 is 15 residues long. The CDR3 protein is CASSNPGTRQETQYF. The CDR3 DNA reads TGTGCCAGCAGCAACCCCGGGACAAGACAAGAGACCCAGTACTTC.

The genes are TRBV27 and TRBJ2-5, with D perhaps matching TRBD2 (6 bases). The CDR3 extends over 14 amino acids. The V end lost 6 bases, the J end lost 0 bases, and 11 bases lay between the germline ends. Germline values: CDR1 MNHEY, CDR2 SMNVEV (reference sequence). CDR3 nucleotides: TGTGCCAGCAGCGTTAGCGGTAACCAAGAGACCCAGTACTTC. Its translation is CASSVSGNQETQYF.

This clonotype was seen at least ten times. The chain carries TRBV28 and TRBJ2-3, with TRBD2 as a possible D gene (5 bases). This CDR3 comprises 13 residues. V was shortened by 6 bases and J by 2 bases, with 9 bases between the two germline ends. Per germline, CDR1 MDHEN and CDR2 SYDVKM. The CDR3 spells CASRPDYTDTQYF. DNA of the CDR3: TGTGCCAGCAGGCCCGACTACACAGATACGCAGTATTTT.

This clonotype was counted between two and nine times. The rearrangement joins TRBV12-3 or TRBV12-4 to TRBJ1-2, with D maybe TRBD1 (6 bases). V shed 2 bases and J shed 2 bases, with 9 bases lying between them. This CDR3 spans 14 amino acids. The CDR3 sequence: CASSLPGANYGYTF. CDR3 DNA sequence: TGTGCCAGCAGTTTACCGGGGGCCAACTATGGCTACACCTTC.

This clonotype has at least ten counts. The chain couples TRBV24-1 to TRBJ2-7; D not resolved. CDR3 size: 11 residues. The V end lost 5 bases, the J end lost 4 bases, and 5 bases lay between the germline ends. Germline CDR1 KGHDR, CDR2 SFDVKD. CDR3 residues: CATSVGYEQYF. The CDR3 DNA follows: TGTGCCACCAGTGTTGGGTACGAGCAGTACTTC.

A few counts support this clonotype. The chain employs TRBV11-2 and TRBJ2-2; 10 bases map to TRBD2. CDR3 length equals 18 residues. J lost 4 bases, V lost 7 bases, and 15 bases had no gene match. CDR1 is SGHAT and CDR2 is FQNNGV in the germline V gene. Here the CDR3 DNA reads TGTGCCAGCATCATAGGGACTAGCGCCCAAAGGGGCACCGGGGAGCTGTTTTTT. Translating gives CASIIGTSAQRGTGELFF.

The genes are TRBV4-1 and TRBJ1-1; D is unresolved. CDR1 and CDR2 from the germline V gene are MGHRA and YSYEKL. The CDR3 covers 14 residues. V was shortened by 4 bases and J by 1 base, with 10 bases between the two germline ends. The CDR3 sequence is CASSPVGPNTEAFF. CDR3 nucleotide sequence: TGCGCCAGCAGCCCTGTAGGACCGAACACTGAAGCTTTCTTT.

V and J are TRBV6-2 or TRBV6-3 and TRBJ2-7; tentative D call: TRBD2 (6 bases). The CDR3 sequence is 14 residues long. Per germline, CDR1 MNHEY and CDR2 SVGEGT. Trimming took 6 bases from V and 4 from J, leaving 16 bases between them. The CDR3 region is CASSPGDFRYEQYF. The DNA for the CDR3 is TGTGCCAGCAGCCCCGGGGACTTCAGATACGAGCAGTACTTC.

The CDR3 DNA follows: TGCGCCAGCAGCTTGGTACCAGGTGGTAATCAGCCCCAGCATTTT. It yields the protein CASSLVPGGNQPQHF. J is TRBJ1-5 and V is TRBV5-1; D gene ambiguous. CDR3 length equals 15 residues. Trimming stripped 0 bases from V and 4 bases from J, with 11 bases between. Germline V gives CDR1 SGHRS, CDR2 YFSETQ.

The rearrangement joins TRBV5-1 to TRBJ2-5, with 7 bases matching TRBD1. Germline V gives CDR1 SGHRS, CDR2 YFSETQ. V lost 4 bases, J lost 2 bases, and 2 bases stayed unmatched. The CDR3 totals 13 residues. The CDR3 nucleotides are TGCGCCAGCAGCGGGACAGCACAAGAGACCCAGTACTTC. It translates to CASSGTAQETQYF.

This clonotype is a singleton in its sample. The chain has TRBV7-3 and TRBJ1-2; 12 nucleotides match TRBD1. V dropped 5 bases and J dropped 5; count of bases not matched to a gene: 21. Germline CDR1 SGHTA, CDR2 FQGTGA. This CDR3 region has 20 residues. The CDR3 spells CASSLRSGIGTGGAAYGYTF. CDR3 DNA sequence: TGTGCCAGCAGCCTTAGAAGTGGGATCGGGACAGGGGGCGCAGCGTATGGCTACACCTTC.

This clonotype was detected ten times or more. The V and J genes are TRBV7-2 and TRBJ2-3, with a tentative D call TRBD1 (6 bases). The length of the CDR3 is 14 residues. V gave up 1 base and J gave up 3 bases, with 8 bases separating them. Germline V gene data show CDR1 as SGHTA and CDR2 as FQGNSA. The CDR3 coding sequence is TGTGCCAGCAGCTTAGACAGGGAGACAGATACGCAGTATTTT. Translation: CASSLDRETDTQYF.

This rearrangement joins TRBV7-9 to TRBJ2-7, with TRBD1 matching over 7 bases. The CDR3 consists of 15 residues. Germline V gene sequence: CDR1 SEHNR, CDR2 FQNEAQ (reference sequence). After removal of 5 bases from V and 0 bases from J, the junction contained 7 bases not matched to a gene. CDR3 sequence (DNA): TGTGCCAGCAGCCGAGAAGGACAGGCCTCCTACGAGCAGTACTTC. It specifies CASSREGQASYEQYF.

The V gene is TRBV7-9, the J gene TRBJ2-3, with TRBD2 matching over 8 bases. V lost 5 bases and J lost 4; bases outside the gene matches: 8. Germline CDR1 and CDR2: SEHNR and FQNEAQ (reference sequence). The CDR3 covers 15 residues. The CDR3 DNA reads as TGTGCCAGCAGCAGAAAGCGGGAGTGGTCAGATACGCAGTATTTT. It codes for CASSRKREWSDTQYF.

The chain carries TRBV4-2 and TRBJ2-6, with 7 bases identical to TRBD1. The J segment lost 3 bases and the V segment lost 0 bases, leaving 8 bases of the junction unmatched. The germline gives CDR1 LGHNA, CDR2 YNFKEQ. The CDR3 spans 18 residues. The chain's CDR3 is CASSQDGTVGGGANVLTF. As DNA, the CDR3 is TGTGCCAGCAGCCAAGACGGGACAGTGGGCGGTGGGGCCAACGTCCTGACTTTC.

There are a few counts of this clonotype. This chain links TRBV4-2 with TRBJ2-7; TRBD2 agrees at 8 bases. V gave up 3 bases and J gave up 1 base; unmatched junction bases: 5. The CDR3 consists of 15 residues. Germline assignment: CDR1 LGHNA and CDR2 YNFKEQ. This CDR3 reads CASSHQGLASYEQYF. The CDR3 nucleotides are TGTGCCAGCAGCCACCAAGGACTAGCTTCCTACGAGCAGTACTTC.

On this clonotype: One end of the junction fails to match germline, which may point to a read error. The CDR3 DNA reads TGTGACAGCAGTTTTGAGGGCAGCGCGCAGTACTTC. It codes for CDSSFEGSAQYF. The rearrangement joins TRBV28 to TRBJ2-7, with D maybe TRBD2 (5 bases). The CDR3 spans 12 residues. CDR1 is MDHEN, CDR2 SYDVKM, per germline.

This clonotype was seen only a few times. The V and J genes are TRBV20-1 and TRBJ2-1, with 13 bases identical to TRBD2. Unmatched junction bases numbered 2, after V lost 6 bases and J lost 3 bases. The CDR3 contains 14 residues. Looked up from germline, CDR1 is DFQATT and CDR2 is SNEGSKA (reference sequence). CDR3 protein: CSAGLAGNYNEQFF. CDR3 DNA sequence: TGCAGTGCGGGACTAGCGGGGAACTACAATGAGCAGTTCTTC.